The T cell receptor beta chain under discussion was sequenced for a study of cytomegalovirus exposure and HLA in healthy donors. The germline V gene encodes CDR1 MGHRA and CDR2 YSYEKL. The CDR3 contains 16 residues. Trimming removed 1 base from V and 4 bases from J, with 16 bases in between. The PCR made use of 60 Vbeta and 13 Jbeta primers. Profiled with immunoSEQ multiplex PCR; TCRdb holds only in-frame clones, not every one. This repertoire shows more than 150,000 clones, approximately 88% found once; its top ten account for approximately 2.4%. The chain links TRBV4-1 to TRBJ1-2; the D is unclear. The sequenced material came from PBMCs. This receptor was taken from a woman between 45 and 65 years old in good health and CMV-seropositive. CDR3 DNA: TGCGCCAGCAGCCAAGTGCAAGGATTGATAGCCTATGGCTACACCTTC. Its protein is CASSQVQGLIAYGYTF.